The rows below give T cell receptor beta chains drawn from one sample of a study of Graves' ophthalmopathy and Graves' hyperthyroidism. TCRdb reanalysed the multiplex PCR reads using MiXCR and keeps one entry per CDR3 protein. The table lists tens of thousands of distinct CDR3 sequences, more than 40% of them singletons. Input material: peripheral blood. The receptors were gathered from an adult woman with Graves' ophthalmopathy. The conserved cysteine and the conserved F or W are not part of the CDR3 here. Rows give clone size only sometimes, using once, few, many, or a class for an expanded clone.

cdr3_aa: ASSFWGRDTGELF; clone_size: many; v_call: TRBV5-1
cdr3_aa: ATSAPQSTGVETQY; clone_size: .; v_call: TRBV24-1
cdr3_aa: ASSEGKETTKGELF; clone_size: .; v_call: TRBV25-1
cdr3_aa: AFRRSANNEQF; clone_size: .; v_call: TRBV7-7
cdr3_aa: ASSYRGGRTTDTQY; clone_size: many; v_call: TRBV6-5
cdr3_aa: ASSSQGLAAAYEQY; clone_size: .; v_call: TRBV27
cdr3_aa: SAETGGNYNEPQH; clone_size: .; v_call: TRBV20-1
cdr3_aa: ASSYRPPDRDYNEQF; clone_size: .; v_call: TRBV6-1
cdr3_aa: ASSPRTSGTSTDTQY; clone_size: many; v_call: TRBV2
cdr3_aa: ASRTANTEAF; clone_size: many; v_call: TRBV27
cdr3_aa: ASSVDADYGYT; clone_size: .; v_call: TRBV9
cdr3_aa: AGGMGNTGELF; clone_size: .; v_call: TRBV19
cdr3_aa: ASSSTTPSGANVLT; clone_size: many; v_call: TRBV28
cdr3_aa: ARQGVTQY; clone_size: many; v_call: TRBV3-2
cdr3_aa: ASSQGIRGLALGAKNIQY; clone_size: many; v_call: TRBV14
cdr3_aa: ASSGRYNEQF; clone_size: .; v_call: TRBV6-2/TRBV6-3
cdr3_aa: ASSYNSGANVLT; clone_size: many; v_call: TRBV6-2/TRBV6-3
cdr3_aa: ASSLDGGGLNTEAF; clone_size: many; v_call: TRBV5-5
cdr3_aa: ASSSHDSGGTEAF; clone_size: .; v_call: TRBV7-2
cdr3_aa: ASRLSGVYEQY; clone_size: few; v_call: TRBV10-2
cdr3_aa: ASSLGPSGKRTGELF; clone_size: many; v_call: TRBV7-2
cdr3_aa: ASSLGQVMGPEAF; clone_size: .; v_call: TRBV5-1
cdr3_aa: ASSLADGRFTADTQY; clone_size: many; v_call: TRBV5-1
cdr3_aa: ASSLTVATSGITTDTQY; clone_size: .; v_call: TRBV7-3
cdr3_aa: AWSFDRGNLNTEAF; clone_size: .; v_call: TRBV30
cdr3_aa: ASSVTGHPSTDTQY; clone_size: many; v_call: TRBV9
cdr3_aa: ASSQSGTGGYNEQF; clone_size: once; v_call: TRBV7-2
cdr3_aa: ASSLASGRTGGNTGELF; clone_size: .; v_call: TRBV5-1
cdr3_aa: ASSFGGRPSYEQY; clone_size: many; v_call: TRBV28
cdr3_aa: ASSDSPGTGR; clone_size: many; v_call: TRBV6-2/TRBV6-3
cdr3_aa: ASRSTRGDTQY; clone_size: .; v_call: TRBV12-3/TRBV12-4
cdr3_aa: ASSGGPSSEKLF; clone_size: many; v_call: TRBV2